The present TCR beta chain was sequenced within a study of neoadjuvant anti-PD-1 for oral cavity cancer (dated by TCRdb to about 2021). Background for the entire study: Before curative-intent surgical resection, most patients were given three to four biweekly doses of nivolumab at 3 mg/kg. A fourth nivolumab dose was given around day 43 to patients without progression, and definitive surgical resection was performed in those patients on days 50-56. Under RECIST 1.1, a patient counted as a responder if showing complete response, partial response or stable disease, and as a non-responder if showing progression. The parent correlative cohort had eleven to twelve patients and a response rate of 30% to 35%.

Per the publication, the time point label means: after neoadjuvant nivolumab, at surgical resection. Patients had been newly diagnosed with stage II-IVA oral cavity squamous cell carcinoma, and no prior systemic or radiation treatment had been given to the patients. The cohort was made up of patients with locally advanced, HPV-negative oral cavity squamous cell carcinoma. Peripheral blood mononuclear cells were analyzed directly and were not maintained or expanded in culture. Samples were obtained from a longitudinal correlative study of a single-arm phase II trial of neoadjuvant nivolumab in oral cavity squamous cell carcinoma. Subject-matched pre- and post-treatment PBMCs and tumors from three responders and three non-responders were subjected to genomic DNA-based TCRbeta sequencing. Peripheral blood mononuclear cells were drawn once before nivolumab treatment and a second time after treatment, when surgery took place. The Maxwell RSC DNA from Cells kit was used to extract genomic DNA from PBMCs.

The full study reports these points: TCR analyses included only three patients per response group, and the authors called for larger cohorts for validation. Higher pretreatment blood Treg/Th17 ratios correlated with higher pretreatment blood TCRbeta clonality and lower post-treatment tumor TCRbeta clonality. After neoadjuvant nivolumab, non-responders showed significantly higher T cell clonality (Gini index) in PBMCs than responders did.

For deep sequencing, each PBMC sample was run in six replicates, with libraries mostly built from approximately 500 ng of input genomic DNA. The immunoSEQ hsTCRbeta kit was used to prepare TCRbeta libraries according to the manufacturer's instructions. The finished libraries were brought together in one pool at 2.5 to 3.5 nM, which was then read using an Illumina NovaSeq 6000 S4 flow cell. Concerning the study's data processing: The immunoSEQ Analyzer was used for raw data preprocessing and quality control. The analysis was limited to productive rearrangements, and each clonotype was defined by a unique CDR3 amino acid sequence. Repertoire clonality was estimated as the Gini-Simpson index, computed with the R package tcR. Student's t test was used to compare Gini indices, while Pearson correlation assessed associations with tumor size change. TCRdb retrieved this table from immuneACCESS and kept in-frame rearrangements only. Not all clones are present; in checked studies, unresolved V genes account for under half, and no reason is known for the remainder. V, J and clone size reflect that table, while D and trimming were determined from the DNA. The sample table records 9,500 to 15,000 clones; over 70% of these occur just once. Clones ranked in the top ten supply 2% to 3% of the sample.

To note about this clone: The clone's antigen remains unknown. Base qualities were left out, and no much larger clone turns up one base away.

At the junction V is shortened by 4 bases and J by 2 bases, with 16 bases in between. Per the germline V gene (reference sequence), SGHNT is the CDR1 and YYREEE is the CDR2. The CDR3 starts with the cysteine, ends with the phenylalanine, and has 15 residues. Of all the DNA, just the CDR3 is kept, 45 bases in frame from base 1. The sequences come from PBMCs, collected after nivolumab (anti-PD-1) treatment. Here the chain combines TRBV5-4 and TRBJ2-7, with the D call tentatively TRBD1 or TRBD2, each fitting 6 bases. This sequence originates from a person aged 35-79 years with oral cavity squamous cell carcinoma. The DNA is TGTGCCAGCAGCCGTGTGATGGGGGGCACCTACGAGCAGTACTTC. It specifies CASSRVMGGTYEQYF.